This TCR beta chain originates from a study of beta chain features in type 1 diabetes. Overall study findings and caveats: Type 1 diabetes patients had TCRB CDR3s that were shorter (moderately but significantly so) in all four CD4+ subsets. Sampled from patients, naive, central memory and Treg TCRB repertoires appeared more similar than those sampled from healthy donors. A cDNA-based sequencing approach could over-represent cells with high TCR expression.

V lost 5 bases to trimming and J lost 0 bases; unmatched junction nucleotides: 3. Germline loops: CDR1 SGHTA, CDR2 FQGNSA. The CDR3 extends over 14 amino acids. The study reverse transcribed the entire isolated RNA, so it sequenced expressed TCRB transcripts. Repertoires were generated with immunoSEQ multiplex PCR, while TCRdb's copy carries only in-frame clones and drops some. Of 300,000 to 350,000 clones in the sample, 13% were seen once. Remarks on this clone: Its target is unknown.

This receptor was obtained from a woman between 18 and 29 years old with type 1 diabetes. Sequenced input: naive CD4+ T cells from blood. This chain uses TRBV7-2 with TRBJ2-5; TRBD2 matches 7 bases. CDR3 DNA sequence: TGTGCCAGCAGCCTGGGAGGGGACCAAGAGACCCAGTACTTC. Protein sequence: CASSLGGDQETQYF.